One sample yielded the 16 T cell receptor beta chains listed below, sequenced in a study of cytotoxic CD8 clonotypes in ibrutinib-treated CLL. Produced via immunoSEQ multiplex PCR; TCRdb's table is partial and in-frame only. The table has some 300,000 clones, approximately 80% seen once. Here the sequenced sample was PBMCs, taken before ibrutinib treatment. The receptors were sampled from a human donor with chronic lymphocytic leukemia.

The genes are TRBV7-9 and TRBJ2-1; 13 bases match TRBD2. CDR1 is SEHNR and CDR2 is FQNEAQ in the germline V gene (reference sequence). Trimming cost V 4 bases and J 5 bases; bases outside gene matches: 5. The CDR3 length is 16 residues. This CDR3 reads CASSSLAGGPNNEQFF. The CDR3, as DNA: TGTGCCAGCAGCTCACTAGCGGGAGGGCCGAACAATGAGCAGTTCTTC.

The V and J genes are TRBV9 and TRBJ2-3; 9 bases align to TRBD2. Trimming removed 4 bases from V and 2 bases from J; junction bases left unmatched: 5. The CDR3 runs to 15 residues. Germline V lookup: CDR1 SGDLS, CDR2 YYNGEE. The CDR3 DNA is TGTGCCAGCAGCCTAGCGGGGATCAACACAGATACGCAGTATTTT. This translates into CASSLAGINTDTQYF.

Regarding this clone: Additional DNA sequences in this sample encode the identical CDR3. The V gene is TRBV28, the J gene TRBJ2-7; D is unclear. V lost 5 bases, J lost 3 bases, and 8 bases lay in between. Germline V lookup: CDR1 MDHEN, CDR2 SYDVKM. The CDR3 has 12 amino acids. CDR3 loop: CASSPPLYEQYF. The CDR3 DNA reads as TGTGCCAGCAGTCCCCCACTCTACGAGCAGTACTTC.

This sequence joins TRBV9 and TRBJ2-3; 7 nucleotides line up with TRBD2. CDR3 length equals 16 residues. Germline trimming cut 3 bases from V and 1 base from J; bases unmatched to any gene: 8. The germline gives CDR1 SGDLS, CDR2 YYNGEE. This chain's CDR3 is CASSEWTSGGTDTQYF. As DNA, the CDR3 is TGTGCCAGCAGCGAGTGGACTAGTGGGGGCACAGATACGCAGTATTTT.

The chain has TRBV7-2 and TRBJ2-1; 8 bases align to TRBD2. CDR3 size: 15 residues. The germline V gene encodes CDR1 SGHTA and CDR2 FQGNSA. V was clipped by 5 bases and J by 5 bases; unmatched bases: 8. CDR3 sequence: CASSTDTSGNNEQFF. Written as DNA, the CDR3 is TGTGCCAGCAGCACAGACACTAGCGGAAACAATGAGCAGTTCTTC.

The chain recombines TRBV14 with TRBJ2-5; D is undetermined. V lost 3 bases to trimming and J lost 11 bases, with 16 bases between them. The CDR3 spans 13 residues. Germline assignment: CDR1 SGHDN and CDR2 FVKESK. The CDR3 DNA follows: TGTGCCAGCAGCCACCTTCAAAGGGCCTGGCAGTACTTC. Translated, it gives CASSHLQRAWQYF. The full variable domain, with the rest looked up from reference TRBV14 and TRBJ2-5, is EAGVTQFPSHSVIEKGQTVTLRCDPISGHDNLYWYRRVMGKEIKFLLHFVKESKQDESGMPNNRFLAERTGGTYSTLKVQPAELEDSGVYFCASSHLQRAWQYFGPGTRLLVL.

The chain uses TRBV6-1 and TRBJ2-7, with D unclear. CDR3 length: 13 amino acids. Trimming pared 2 bases from V and 2 bases from J, leaving 7 bases between. The germline V gene has CDR1 MNHNS and CDR2 SASEGT. The CDR3 DNA reads TGTGCCAGCAGTGAAAGAGGCCCCTACGAGCAGTACTTC. Protein: CASSERGPYEQYF.

The J gene is TRBJ2-2, the V gene TRBV9; D uncertain. CDR1 is SGDLS and CDR2 is YYNGEE in the germline V gene. Trimming stripped 3 bases from V and 4 bases from J, with 16 bases between. CDR3 length: 16 amino acids. The CDR3 DNA reads as TGTGCCAGCAGCGCGGCCCCTGGAAGGAGCACCGGGGAGCTGTTTTTT. This codes for CASSAAPGRSTGELFF.

This clone was recorded once. The V gene is TRBV18, the J gene TRBJ1-2; D might be TRBD1 (5 bases). V lost 2 bases to trimming and J lost 5 bases, with 15 bases between them. Germline loops: CDR1 KGHSH, CDR2 LQKENI. The CDR3 consists of 15 residues. CDR3 protein: CASSPWAEGLYGYTF. The CDR3 DNA is TGTGCCAGCTCACCATGGGCAGAGGGACTGTATGGCTACACCTTC.

V gene TRBV30 combines with J gene TRBJ2-7; D uncertain. The germline gives CDR1 GTSNPN, CDR2 SVGIG (reference sequence). Deletions cut 0 bases from V and 7 bases from J, with 7 bases between. The CDR3 covers 11 residues. The CDR3 sequence is CAWSVLVEQYF. Written as DNA, the CDR3 is TGTGCCTGGAGTGTACTCGTAGAGCAGTACTTC.

This clone showed up just a few times. This sample includes further DNA sequences coding for the same CDR3. The V and J genes are TRBV28 and TRBJ2-7, with D perhaps matching TRBD2 (5 bases). The CDR3 is 14 residues long. V dropped 3 bases and J dropped 1 base, with 10 bases sitting between them. The germline gives CDR1 MDHEN, CDR2 SYDVKM. CDR3 sequence reads: CASSLPGVSYEQYF. As DNA, the CDR3 is TGTGCCAGCAGTTTGCCCGGGGTATCCTACGAGCAGTACTTC.

The rearrangement links TRBV4-2 to TRBJ2-5, with 16 bases that match TRBD2. The germline V gene encodes CDR1 LGHNA and CDR2 YNFKEQ. After removal of 1 base from V and 4 bases from J, the junction contained 9 bases not matched to a gene. This CDR3 is built from 19 residues. The CDR3 spells CASSQGTGLAGGPVETQYF. The CDR3 DNA follows: TGTGCCAGCAGCCAAGGCACGGGACTAGCGGGAGGGCCGGTAGAGACCCAGTACTTC.

V and J are TRBV7-2 and TRBJ2-1, with TRBD1 as a possible D gene (7 bases). CDR3 length equals 14 residues. The germline V gene encodes CDR1 SGHTA and CDR2 FQGNSA. The V and J ends lost 4 bases and 4 bases respectively, with 11 bases between them. The CDR3 region has the DNA TGTGCCAGCAGCTCAGGGGGGTTTTACAATGAGCAGTTCTTC. Its protein product is CASSSGGFYNEQFF.

V is TRBV27 and J is TRBJ2-1; maybe TRBD2 (6 bases). The CDR3 runs 15 residues. Germline V gene lookup returns CDR1 MNHEY and CDR2 SMNVEV (reference sequence). The ends were cut back, 2 bases at V and 3 bases at J, with 11 bases in the middle. CDR3 sequence: CASSLGDGGYNEQFF. The DNA of the CDR3 is TGTGCCAGCAGTTTAGGGGACGGGGGCTACAATGAGCAGTTCTTC.

V usage is TRBV25-1 and J usage is TRBJ2-5, with TRBD2 matching 13 bases. The germline CDR1 and CDR2 sequences are MGHDK and SYGVNS. Losses at the gene ends were 5 bases for V and 5 bases for J; bases not matched to a gene: 11. The CDR3 runs to 17 residues. CDR3 in amino acids: CASSHSRTSGSGETQYF. CDR3 bases: TGTGCCAGCAGTCACTCCCGGACTAGCGGGAGTGGGGAGACCCAGTACTTC.

The rearrangement links TRBV28 to TRBJ2-2; tentative D call: TRBD2 (5 bases). Germline V lookup: CDR1 MDHEN, CDR2 SYDVKM. Between the trimmed V and J ends, which lost 7 bases and 3 bases, there was a span of 15 bases. This CDR3 contains 15 residues. CDR3: CASIGVVGHTGELFF. The CDR3 region has the DNA TGTGCCAGCATCGGGGTTGTCGGGCACACCGGGGAGCTGTTTTTT.